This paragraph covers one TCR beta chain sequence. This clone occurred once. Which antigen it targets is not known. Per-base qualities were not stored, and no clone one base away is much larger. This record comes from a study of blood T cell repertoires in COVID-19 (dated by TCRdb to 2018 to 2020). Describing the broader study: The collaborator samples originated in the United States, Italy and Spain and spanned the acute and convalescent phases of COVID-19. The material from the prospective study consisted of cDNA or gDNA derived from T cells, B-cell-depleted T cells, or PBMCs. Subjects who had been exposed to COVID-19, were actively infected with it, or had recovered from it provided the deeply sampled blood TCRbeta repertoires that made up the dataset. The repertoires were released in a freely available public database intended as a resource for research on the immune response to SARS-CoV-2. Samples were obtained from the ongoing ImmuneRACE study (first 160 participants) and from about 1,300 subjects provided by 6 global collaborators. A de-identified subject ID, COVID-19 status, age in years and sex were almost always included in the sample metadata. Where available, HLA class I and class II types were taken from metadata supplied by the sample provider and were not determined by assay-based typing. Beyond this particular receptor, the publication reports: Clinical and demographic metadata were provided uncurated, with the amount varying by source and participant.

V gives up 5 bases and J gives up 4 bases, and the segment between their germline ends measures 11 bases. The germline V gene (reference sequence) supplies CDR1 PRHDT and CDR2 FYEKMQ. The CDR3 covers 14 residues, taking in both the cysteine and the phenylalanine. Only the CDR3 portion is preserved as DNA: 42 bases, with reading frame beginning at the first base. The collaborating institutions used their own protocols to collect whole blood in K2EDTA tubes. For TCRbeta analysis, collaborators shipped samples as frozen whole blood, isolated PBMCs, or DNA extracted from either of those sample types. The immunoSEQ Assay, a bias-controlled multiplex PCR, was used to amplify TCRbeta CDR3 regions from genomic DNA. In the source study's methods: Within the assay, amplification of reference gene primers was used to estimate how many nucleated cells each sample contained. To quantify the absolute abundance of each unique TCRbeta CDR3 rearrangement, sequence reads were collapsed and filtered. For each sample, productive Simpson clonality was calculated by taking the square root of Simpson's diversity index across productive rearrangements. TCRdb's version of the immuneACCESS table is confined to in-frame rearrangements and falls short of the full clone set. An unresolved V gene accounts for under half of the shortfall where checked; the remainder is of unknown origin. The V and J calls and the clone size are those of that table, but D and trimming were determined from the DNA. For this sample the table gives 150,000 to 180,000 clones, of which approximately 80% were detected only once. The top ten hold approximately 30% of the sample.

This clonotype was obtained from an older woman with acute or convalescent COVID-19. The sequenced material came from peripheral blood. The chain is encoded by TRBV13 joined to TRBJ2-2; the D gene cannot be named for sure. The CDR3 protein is CASSPPAFTGELFF. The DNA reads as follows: TGTGCCAGCAGCCCACCCGCGTTCACCGGGGAGCTGTTTTTT.